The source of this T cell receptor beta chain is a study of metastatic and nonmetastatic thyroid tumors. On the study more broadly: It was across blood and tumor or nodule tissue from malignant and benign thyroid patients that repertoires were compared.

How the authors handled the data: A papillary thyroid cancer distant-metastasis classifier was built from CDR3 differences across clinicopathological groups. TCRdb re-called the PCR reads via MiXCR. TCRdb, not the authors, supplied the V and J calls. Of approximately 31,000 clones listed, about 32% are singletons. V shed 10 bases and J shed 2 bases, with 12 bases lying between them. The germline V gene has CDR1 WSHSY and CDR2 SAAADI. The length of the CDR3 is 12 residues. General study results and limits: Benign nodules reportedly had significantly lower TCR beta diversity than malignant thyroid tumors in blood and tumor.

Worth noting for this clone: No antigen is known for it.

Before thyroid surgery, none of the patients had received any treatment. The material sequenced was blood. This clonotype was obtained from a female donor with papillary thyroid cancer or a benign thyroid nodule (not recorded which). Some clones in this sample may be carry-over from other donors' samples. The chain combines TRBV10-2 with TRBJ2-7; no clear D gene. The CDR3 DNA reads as TGCGCCATCCAGTGGCTGACCTACGAGCAGTACTTC. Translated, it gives CAIQWLTYEQYF.